This TCR beta chain is from a study of blood T cell repertoires in COVID-19. Study-wide background: Acute-phase and convalescent COVID-19 samples originated in the United States, Italy and Spain. T cells, B-cell-depleted T cells, or PBMCs provided the cDNA or gDNA that served as material.

Seattle's cohort entered during active infection and was followed longitudinally. In the source study's methods: Using reference gene primer amplification, nucleated cell counts were estimated. The protocol was immunoSEQ multiplex PCR, while the TCRdb copy is restricted to in-frame clones and leaves out a portion. V and J calls and clone size are copied from that table; D and trimming were computed from the DNA. The repertoire includes about 200,000 clones, approximately 87% of them detected once, and about 20% sits in the top ten. This TCR was recovered from a person between 65 and 79 years old with COVID-19, enrolled during active disease. The specimen was peripheral blood.

CDR3 nucleotide sequence: TGTGCCAGCAGCTTAGGACGGGACAGGTCCGGGGAGCTGTTTTTT. It yields the protein CASSLGRDRSGELFF. This sequence joins TRBV7-8 and TRBJ2-2; 8 nucleotides agree with TRBD1. The CDR3 length is 15 residues. CDR1 is SGHVS and CDR2 is FQNEAQ in the germline V gene. The trim removed 1 base at V and 6 bases at J, leaving 4 bases unmatched.